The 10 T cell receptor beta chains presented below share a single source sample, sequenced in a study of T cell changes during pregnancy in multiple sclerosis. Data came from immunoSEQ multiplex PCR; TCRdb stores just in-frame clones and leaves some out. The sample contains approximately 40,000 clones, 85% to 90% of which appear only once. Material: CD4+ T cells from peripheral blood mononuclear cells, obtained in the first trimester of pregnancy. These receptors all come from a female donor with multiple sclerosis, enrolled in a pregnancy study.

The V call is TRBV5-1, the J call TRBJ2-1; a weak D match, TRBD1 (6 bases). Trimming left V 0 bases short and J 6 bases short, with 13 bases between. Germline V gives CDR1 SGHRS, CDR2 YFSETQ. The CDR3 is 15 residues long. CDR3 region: CASSLELDSPNEQFF. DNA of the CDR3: TGCGCCAGCAGCTTGGAGCTGGACAGCCCCAATGAGCAGTTCTTC.

The CDR3 region has the DNA TGTGCCAGCAGCCGACTGGGACAGGGGGTTCTCTACGAGCAGTACTTC. Its translation is CASSRLGQGVLYEQYF. The chain links TRBV5-5 to TRBJ2-7, with 11 bases that match TRBD1. The trim removed 4 bases at V and 3 bases at J, leaving 9 bases unmatched. The length of the CDR3 is 16 residues. Germline V CDR1 and CDR2: SGHKS, YYEKEE (reference sequence).

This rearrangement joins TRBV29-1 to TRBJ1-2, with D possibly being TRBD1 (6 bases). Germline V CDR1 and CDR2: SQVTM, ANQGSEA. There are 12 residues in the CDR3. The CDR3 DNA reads TGCATCACTCGTGGACAGCAGGATGGCTACACCTTC. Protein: CITRGQQDGYTF.

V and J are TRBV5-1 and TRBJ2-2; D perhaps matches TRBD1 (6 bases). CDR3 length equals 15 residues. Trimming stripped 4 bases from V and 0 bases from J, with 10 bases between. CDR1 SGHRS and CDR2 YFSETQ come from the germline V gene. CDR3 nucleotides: TGCGCCAGCAGCCTTGGACAGTCGAACACCGGGGAGCTGTTTTTT. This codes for CASSLGQSNTGELFF.

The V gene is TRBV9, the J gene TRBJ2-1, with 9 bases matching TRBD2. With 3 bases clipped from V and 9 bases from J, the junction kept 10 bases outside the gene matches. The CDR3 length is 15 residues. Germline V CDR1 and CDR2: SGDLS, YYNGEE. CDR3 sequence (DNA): TGTGCCAGCAGCGAAACCGGGACTAGCTTCTCTGAGCAGTTCTTC. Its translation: CASSETGTSFSEQFF. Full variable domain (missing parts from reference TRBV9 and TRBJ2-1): DSGVTQTPKHLITATGQRVTLRCSPRSGDLSVYWYQQSLDQGLQFLIQYYNGEERAKGNILERFSAQQFPDLHSELNLSSLELGDSALYFCASSETGTSFSEQFFGPGTRLTVL.

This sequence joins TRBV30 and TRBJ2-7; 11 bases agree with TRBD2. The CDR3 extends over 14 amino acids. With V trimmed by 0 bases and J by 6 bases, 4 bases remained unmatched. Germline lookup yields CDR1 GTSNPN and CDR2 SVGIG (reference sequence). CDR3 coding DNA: TGTGCCTGGAGTGTCACGGGGACTAGCGGCGAGCAGTACTTC. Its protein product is CAWSVTGTSGEQYF.

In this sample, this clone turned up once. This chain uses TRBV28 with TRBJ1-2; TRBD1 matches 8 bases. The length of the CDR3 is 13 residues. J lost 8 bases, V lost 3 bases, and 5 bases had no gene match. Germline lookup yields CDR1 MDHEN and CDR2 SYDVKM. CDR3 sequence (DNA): TGTGCCAGCAGTTTCGCAGGGGGCGACGGCTACACCTTC. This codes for CASSFAGGDGYTF.

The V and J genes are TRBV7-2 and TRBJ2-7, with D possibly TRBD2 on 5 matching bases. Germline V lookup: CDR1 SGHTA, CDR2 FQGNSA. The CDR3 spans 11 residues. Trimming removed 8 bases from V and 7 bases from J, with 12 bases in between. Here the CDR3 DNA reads TGTGCCAGCGGGGTTTCGGGAGAGCAGTACTTC. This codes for CASGVSGEQYF.

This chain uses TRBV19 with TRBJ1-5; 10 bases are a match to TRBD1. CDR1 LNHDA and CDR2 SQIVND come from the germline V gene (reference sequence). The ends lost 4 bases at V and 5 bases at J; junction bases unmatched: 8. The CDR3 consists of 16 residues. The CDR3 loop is CASSRQTTGGYQPQHF. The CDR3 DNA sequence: TGTGCCAGTAGTAGACAAACGACAGGGGGCTATCAGCCCCAGCATTTT.

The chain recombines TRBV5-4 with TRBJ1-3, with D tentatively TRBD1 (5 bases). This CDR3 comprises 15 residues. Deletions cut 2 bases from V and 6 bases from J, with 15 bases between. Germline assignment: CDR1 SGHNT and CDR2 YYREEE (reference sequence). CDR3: CASSLTGTAQNTIYF. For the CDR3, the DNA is TGTGCCAGCAGCTTAACCGGGACTGCGCAAAACACCATATATTTT.